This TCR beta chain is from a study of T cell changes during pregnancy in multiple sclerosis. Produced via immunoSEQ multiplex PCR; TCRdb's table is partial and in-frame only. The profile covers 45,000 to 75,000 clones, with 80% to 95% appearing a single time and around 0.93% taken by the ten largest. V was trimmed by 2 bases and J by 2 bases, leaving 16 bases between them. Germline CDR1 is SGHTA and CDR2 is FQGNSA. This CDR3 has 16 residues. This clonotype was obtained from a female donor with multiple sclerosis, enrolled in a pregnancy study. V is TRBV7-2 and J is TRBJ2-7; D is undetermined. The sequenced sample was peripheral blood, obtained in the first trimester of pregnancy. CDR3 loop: CASSLLSLALPYEQYF. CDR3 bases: TGTGCCAGCAGCTTACTTTCTTTGGCTCTTCCCTACGAGCAGTACTTC. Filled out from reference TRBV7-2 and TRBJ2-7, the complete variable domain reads GAGVSQSPSNKVTEKGKDVELRCDPISGHTALYWYRQSLGQGLEFLIYFQGNSAPDKSGLPSDRFSAERTGGSVSTLTIQRTQQEDSAVYLCASSLLSLALPYEQYFGPGTRLTVT.